The clone carrying this T cell receptor (beta chain) showed up just once. This sample was taken from a study of blood T cell repertoires in COVID-19. Study-level information: T cells, B-cell-depleted T cells, or PBMCs provided the cDNA or gDNA that served as material.

Participant reports of clinical history set cohort assignment. Some clones are missing from TCRdb's copy, which holds only in-frame ones; the method was immunoSEQ multiplex PCR. The profile shows 400,000 or so clones, 90% of them singletons. The receptor's source is a man younger than 35 who had recovered from COVID-19. The sample comprised PBMCs or T cells enriched from blood (not recorded which).

The CDR3 sequence: CASSSARTGYGYTF. The DNA for the CDR3 is TGTGCCAGCAGCTCCGCAAGGACAGGCTATGGCTACACCTTC. The rearrangement links TRBV7-8 to TRBJ1-2; 7 nucleotides line up with TRBD1. Unmatched junction bases numbered 6, after V lost 4 bases and J lost 4 bases. The germline gives CDR1 SGHVS, CDR2 FQNEAQ. The CDR3 is 14 amino acids.